This TCR beta chain originates from a study of blood T cell repertoires in COVID-19. Study summary: Both acute and convalescent COVID-19 samples were obtained from the United States, Italy and Spain. In each case, the material was cDNA or gDNA derived from T cells, B-cell-depleted T cells, or PBMCs.

Sequenced by immunoSEQ multiplex PCR; TCRdb stores in-frame clones only, minus some. The table has about 160,000 clones, around 79% seen once. This CDR3 comprises 15 residues. V was clipped by 2 bases and J by 5 bases, with 13 bases between them. Germline assignment: CDR1 SGHRS and CDR2 YFSETQ. While infection was still active, Seattle patients were enrolled and then followed longitudinally. This clone was recorded once. The TCR was taken from a woman aged 60 to 75 with COVID-19, enrolled during active disease. The chain joins TRBV5-1 to TRBJ2-2; a possible D gene is TRBD2 (5 bases). Input material: peripheral blood. CDR3 protein: CASSFLGWETGELFF. Here the CDR3 DNA reads TGCGCCAGCAGCTTCCTGGGGTGGGAGACCGGGGAGCTGTTTTTT.